This T cell receptor (beta chain) emerged from a study of blood T cells in healthy people across ages. Using a J-beta primer mix together with a sample-barcoded 5' primer, a second PCR was run for roughly 7 to 12 cycles. TCRdb re-derived calls from the 5' RACE reads in MiXCR, one entry per CDR3 protein. This sample has hundreds of thousands of distinct CDR3 sequences, with roughly 21% found just once. Germline values: CDR1 MDHEN, CDR2 SYDVKM. The CDR3 extends over 15 amino acids. This clonotype was counted a few times. At one end the junction does not follow the germline gene, possibly because of a read error. Peripheral blood samples of around 9.5 milliliters were drawn from each donor. Per individual sample, total RNA of at least 5.5 micrograms was extracted.

The chain carries TRBV28 and TRBJ2-5, with 8 positions matching TRBD1. The receptor was derived from a man aged 70 or older in good health. What was sequenced was blood. CDR3 loop: CACSPPPGTGETQYF. DNA for the CDR3: TGTGCCTGCAGTCCACCTCCGGGGACAGGAGAGACCCAGTACTTC.